This entry lists 7 T cell receptor beta chains sequenced from one sample in a study of shared T cell receptors in the human thymus. Profiling relied on immunoSEQ multiplex PCR, and the TCRdb table lists in-frame clones only, not all of them. The table shows some 760,000 clones, with approximately 85% occurring only once. Separately, the same data were catalogued under a study of human thymus T cells.

The sample was thymocytes. These receptors all stem from a girl less than two years old with a congenital heart defect.

The rearrangement links TRBV10-1 to TRBJ1-2; D gene uncertain. The CDR3 has 15 residues. Germline V CDR1 and CDR2: WNHNN, SYGVQD (reference sequence). V was clipped by 7 bases and J by 2 bases, with 17 bases between them. CDR3 residues: CASTKVESGNYGYTF. DNA of the CDR3: TGCGCCAGCACGAAGGTTGAATCGGGGAACTATGGCTACACCTTC.

This chain connects TRBV5-6 to TRBJ2-5, with no clear D. V lost 2 bases and J lost 3, with 5 bases in between. The CDR3 is 12 amino acids. Germline loops: CDR1 SGHDT, CDR2 YYEEEE. The DNA for the CDR3 is TGTGCCAGCAGCTTCGGAGAAGAGACCCAGTACTTC. It specifies CASSFGEETQYF.

CDR3 nucleotide sequence: TGCGCCAGCAGCTCATCCGGGACAGGGATTAAAGTCACTGAAGCTTTCTTT. Translating it yields CASSSSGTGIKVTEAFF. The chain is built from TRBV5-1 and TRBJ1-1; 9 bases align to TRBD1. Germline CDR1 reads SGHRS; CDR2 reads YFSETQ. CDR3 length equals 17 residues. Unmatched junction bases numbered 13, after V lost 3 bases and J lost 4 bases.

The chain recombines TRBV5-1 with TRBJ1-3; 8 bases map to TRBD1. The CDR3 extends over 16 amino acids. Germline CDR1 SGHRS, CDR2 YFSETQ. V lost 2 bases to trimming and J lost 4 bases; unmatched junction nucleotides: 8. CDR3 DNA: TGCGCCAGCAGCTTTACGGGACAGGTGGCGGGAAACACCATATATTTT. This gives the protein CASSFTGQVAGNTIYF.

This chain connects TRBV7-9 to TRBJ1-2, with 8 bases fitting TRBD1. The CDR3 is 13 residues long. From germline, CDR1 is SEHNR and CDR2 FQNEAQ (reference sequence). V gave up 6 bases and J gave up 6 bases; unmatched junction bases: 6. Here the CDR3 DNA reads TGTGCCAGCAGTTTGGACAGGGTGGATGGCTACACCTTC. Residues: CASSLDRVDGYTF.

This chain uses TRBV27 with TRBJ1-1, with unresolved D. Germline CDR1 and CDR2: MNHEY and SMNVEV (reference sequence). The CDR3 runs 13 residues. V lost 4 bases to trimming and J lost 1 base, with 7 bases between them. For the CDR3, the DNA is TGTGCCAGCAGTTGTCGACAGAACACTGAAGCTTTCTTT. This translates into CASSCRQNTEAFF.

This chain joins TRBV19 and TRBJ1-2; TRBD1 matches 9 bases. The junction had 11 bases not matched to a gene; V was cut back by 10 bases and J by 2 bases. Germline V lookup: CDR1 LNHDA, CDR2 SQIVND (reference sequence). This CDR3 region has 15 residues. The CDR3 loop is CATAPRDRANYGYTF. The CDR3 DNA reads as TGTGCCACCGCGCCTAGGGACAGGGCAAACTATGGCTACACCTTC.